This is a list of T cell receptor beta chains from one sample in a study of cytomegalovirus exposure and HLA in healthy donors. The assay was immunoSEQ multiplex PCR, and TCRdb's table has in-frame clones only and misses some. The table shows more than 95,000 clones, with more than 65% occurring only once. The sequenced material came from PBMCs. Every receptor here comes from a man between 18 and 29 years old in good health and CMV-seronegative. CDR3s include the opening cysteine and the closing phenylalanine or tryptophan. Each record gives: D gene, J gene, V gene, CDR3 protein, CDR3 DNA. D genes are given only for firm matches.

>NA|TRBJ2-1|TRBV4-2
CASSQEGSGGASYNEQFF
TGTGCCAGCAGCCAAGAGGGATCCGGCGGGGCATCCTACAATGAGCAGTTCTTC
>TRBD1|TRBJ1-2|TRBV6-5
CASSYLGQGPNYGYTF
TGTGCCAGCAGTTACCTAGGACAGGGCCCTAACTATGGCTACACCTTC
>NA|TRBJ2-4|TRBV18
CASSLELGGIQYF
TGTGCCAGCTCACTCGAACTGGGGGGCATTCAGTACTTC
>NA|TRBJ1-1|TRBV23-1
CASSPGLYDTEAFF
TGCGCCAGCAGTCCGGGACTTTATGACACTGAAGCTTTCTTT
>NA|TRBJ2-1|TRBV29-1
CSVTRDSSFLEQFF
TGCAGCGTGACCCGGGACTCTTCTTTCCTTGAGCAGTTCTTC
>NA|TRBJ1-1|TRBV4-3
CASSQWAQLNTEAFF
TGCGCCAGCAGCCAATGGGCCCAGTTGAACACTGAAGCTTTCTTT
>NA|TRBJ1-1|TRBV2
CASSEGALTEAFF
TGTGCCAGCAGTGAAGGGGCTCTCACTGAAGCTTTCTTT
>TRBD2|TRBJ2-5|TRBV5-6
CASSFPLAGGGETQYF
TGTGCCAGCAGCTTCCCTTTAGCGGGGGGGGGAGAGACCCAGTACTTC
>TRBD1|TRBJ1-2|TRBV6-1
CASRDLQGALYGYTF
TGTGCCAGCAGGGACTTACAGGGGGCGCTTTATGGCTACACCTTC
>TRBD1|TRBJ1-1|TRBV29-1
CSVELAGGGTEAFF
TGCAGCGTTGAATTGGCAGGGGGCGGGACTGAAGCTTTCTTT
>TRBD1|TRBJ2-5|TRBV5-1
CASSFSTGRETQYF
TGCGCCAGCAGTTTCTCGACAGGGCGAGAGACCCAGTACTTC
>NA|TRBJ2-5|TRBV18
CASLGDSHQETQYF
TGTGCCAGCTTGGGCGACAGTCACCAAGAGACCCAGTACTTC